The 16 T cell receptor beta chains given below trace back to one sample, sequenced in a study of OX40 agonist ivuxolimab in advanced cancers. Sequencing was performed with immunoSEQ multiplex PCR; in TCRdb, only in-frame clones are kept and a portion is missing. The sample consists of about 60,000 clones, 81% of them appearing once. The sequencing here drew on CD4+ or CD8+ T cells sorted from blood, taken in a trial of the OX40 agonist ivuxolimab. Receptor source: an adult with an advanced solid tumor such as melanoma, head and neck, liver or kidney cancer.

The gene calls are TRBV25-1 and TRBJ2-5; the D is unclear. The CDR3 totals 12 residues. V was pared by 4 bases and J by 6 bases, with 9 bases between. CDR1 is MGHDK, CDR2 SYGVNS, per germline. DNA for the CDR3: TGTGCCAGCAGTGGGGGTCAGAAGACCCAGTACTTC. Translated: CASSGGQKTQYF.

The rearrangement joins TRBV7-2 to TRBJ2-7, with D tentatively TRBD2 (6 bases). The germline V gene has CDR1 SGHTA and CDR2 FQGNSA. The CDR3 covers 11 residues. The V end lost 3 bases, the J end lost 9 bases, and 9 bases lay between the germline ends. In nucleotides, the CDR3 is TGTGCCAGCAGCTTGGGCGGGGCGCAGTACTTC. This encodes CASSLGGAQYF.

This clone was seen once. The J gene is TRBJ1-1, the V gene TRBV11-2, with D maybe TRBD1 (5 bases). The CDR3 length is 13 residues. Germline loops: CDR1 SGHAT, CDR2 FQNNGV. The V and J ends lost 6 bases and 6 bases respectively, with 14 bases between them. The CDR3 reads CASRLSQGAEAFF. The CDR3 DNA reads TGTGCCAGCAGGCTTTCCCAGGGTGCTGAAGCTTTCTTT. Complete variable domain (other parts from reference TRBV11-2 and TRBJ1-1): EAGVAQSPRYKIIEKRQSVAFWCNPISGHATLYWYQQILGQGPKLLIQFQNNGVVDDSQLPKDRFSAERLKGVDSTLKIQPAKLEDSAVYLCASRLSQGAEAFFGQGTRLTVV.

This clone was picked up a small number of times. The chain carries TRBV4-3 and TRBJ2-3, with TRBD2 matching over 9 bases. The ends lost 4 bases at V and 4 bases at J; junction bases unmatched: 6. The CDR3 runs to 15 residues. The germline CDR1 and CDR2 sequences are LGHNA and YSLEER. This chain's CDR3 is CASSLGGGASDTQYF. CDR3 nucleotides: TGCGCCAGCAGCCTGGGCGGGGGGGCCTCAGATACGCAGTATTTT.

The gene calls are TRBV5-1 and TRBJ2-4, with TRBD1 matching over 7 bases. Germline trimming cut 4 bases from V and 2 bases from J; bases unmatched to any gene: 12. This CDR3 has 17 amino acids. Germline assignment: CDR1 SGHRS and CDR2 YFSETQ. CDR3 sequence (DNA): TGCGCCAGCAGCGGGGGACAGCCCCCTTTAACCAAAAACATTCAGTACTTC. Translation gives CASSGGQPPLTKNIQYF.

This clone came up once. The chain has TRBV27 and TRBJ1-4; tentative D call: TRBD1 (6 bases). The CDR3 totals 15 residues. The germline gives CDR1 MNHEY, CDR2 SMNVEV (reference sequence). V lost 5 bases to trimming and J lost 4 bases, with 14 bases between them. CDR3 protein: CASSPETGNNEKLFF. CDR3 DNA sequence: TGTGCCAGCAGTCCCGAGACAGGAAATAATGAAAAACTGTTTTTT.

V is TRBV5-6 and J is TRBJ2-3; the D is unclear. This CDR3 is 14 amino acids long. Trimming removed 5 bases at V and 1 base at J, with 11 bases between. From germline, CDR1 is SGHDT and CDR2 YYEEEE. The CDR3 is CASRSIRGTDTQYF. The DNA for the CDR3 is TGTGCCAGCAGGAGCATTAGGGGCACAGATACGCAGTATTTT.

The CDR3 sequence is CASSLRTGGESEAFF. The CDR3 DNA reads as TGTGCCAGCAGTCTCCGGACAGGGGGGGAGTCTGAAGCTTTCTTT. The J gene is TRBJ1-1, the V gene TRBV6-6; TRBD1 aligns across 10 bases. CDR3 size: 15 residues. V was pared by 5 bases and J by 6 bases, with 9 bases of the junction left unmatched. Germline V gene lookup returns CDR1 MNHNY and CDR2 SVGAGI (reference sequence).

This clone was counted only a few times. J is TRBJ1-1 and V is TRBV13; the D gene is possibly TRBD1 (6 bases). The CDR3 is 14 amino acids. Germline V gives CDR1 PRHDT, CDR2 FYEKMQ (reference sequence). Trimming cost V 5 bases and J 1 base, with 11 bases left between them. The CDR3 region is CASSTGTGNTEAFF. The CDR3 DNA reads TGTGCCAGCAGCACAGGGACTGGGAACACTGAAGCTTTCTTT.

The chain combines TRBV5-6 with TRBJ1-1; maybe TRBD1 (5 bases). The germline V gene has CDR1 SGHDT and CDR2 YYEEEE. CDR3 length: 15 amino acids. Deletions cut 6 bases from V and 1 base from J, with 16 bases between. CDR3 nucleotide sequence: TGTGCCAGCATATATCGCCGGGACCCGAACACTGAAGCTTTCTTT. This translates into CASIYRRDPNTEAFF.

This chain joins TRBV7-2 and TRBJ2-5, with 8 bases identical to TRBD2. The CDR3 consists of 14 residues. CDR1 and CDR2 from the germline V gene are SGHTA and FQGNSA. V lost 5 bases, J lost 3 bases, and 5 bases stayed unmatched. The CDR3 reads CASSQDGGEETQYF. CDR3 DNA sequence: TGTGCCAGCAGCCAGGACGGGGGGGAAGAGACCCAGTACTTC.

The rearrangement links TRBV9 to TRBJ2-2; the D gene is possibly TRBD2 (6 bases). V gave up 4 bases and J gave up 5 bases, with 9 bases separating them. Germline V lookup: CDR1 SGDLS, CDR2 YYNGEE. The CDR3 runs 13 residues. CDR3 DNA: TGTGCCAGCAGCCCGGGGGTAACCGGGGAGCTGTTTTTT. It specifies CASSPGVTGELFF. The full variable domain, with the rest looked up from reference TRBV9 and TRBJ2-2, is DSGVTQTPKHLITATGQRVTLRCSPRSGDLSVYWYQQSLDQGLQFLIQYYNGEERAKGNILERFSAQQFPDLHSELNLSSLELGDSALYFCASSPGVTGELFFGEGSRLTVL.

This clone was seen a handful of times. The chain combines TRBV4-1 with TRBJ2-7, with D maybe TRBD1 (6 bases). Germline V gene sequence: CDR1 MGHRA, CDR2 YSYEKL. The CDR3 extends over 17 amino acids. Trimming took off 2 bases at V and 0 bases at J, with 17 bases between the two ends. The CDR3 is CASSQFSTGPSSYEQYF. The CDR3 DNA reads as TGCGCCAGCAGCCAATTCTCAACAGGGCCTAGCTCCTACGAGCAGTACTTC.

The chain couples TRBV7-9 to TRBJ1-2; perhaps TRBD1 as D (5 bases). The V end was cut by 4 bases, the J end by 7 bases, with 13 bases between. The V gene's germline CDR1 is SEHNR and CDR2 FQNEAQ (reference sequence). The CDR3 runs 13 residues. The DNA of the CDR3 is TGTGCCAGCAGCTCCTCTCAGGGTGGTGGCTACACCTTC. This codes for CASSSSQGGGYTF.

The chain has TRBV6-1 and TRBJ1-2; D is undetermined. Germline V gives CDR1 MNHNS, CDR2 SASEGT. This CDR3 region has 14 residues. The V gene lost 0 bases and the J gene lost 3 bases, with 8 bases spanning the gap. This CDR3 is CASSEASGYYGYTF. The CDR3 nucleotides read TGTGCCAGCAGTGAAGCGTCGGGGTACTATGGCTACACCTTC.

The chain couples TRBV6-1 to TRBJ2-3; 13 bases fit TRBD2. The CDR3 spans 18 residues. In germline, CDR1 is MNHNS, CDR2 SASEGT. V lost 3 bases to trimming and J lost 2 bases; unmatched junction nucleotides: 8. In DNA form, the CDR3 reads TGTGCCAGCAGTGACCGACAGGGACTAGCGGGGCACACAGATACGCAGTATTTT. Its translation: CASSDRQGLAGHTDTQYF.